The 8 T cell receptor beta chains reported below all come from one sample, sequenced in a study of CD8 T cells in Susac syndrome. RNA was extracted with the RNeasy kit, and a quantity of roughly 0.5 to 1 ug was reverse transcribed using random hexamers. TCRdb called the immunoSEQ multiplex PCR reads again in MiXCR, with one record for every CDR3 protein. The sample has under 150,000 distinct CDR3 sequences; around 95% are singletons. Material for sequencing was CD4+ T cells from PBMCs. These receptors were collected from a human donor with Susac syndrome.

The chain links TRBV20-1 to TRBJ1-1, with D maybe TRBD1 (6 bases). The germline V and J ends were trimmed by 4 bases and 1 base, with 16 bases remaining between them. This CDR3 region has 15 residues. Germline CDR1 reads DFQATT; CDR2 reads SNEGSKA (reference sequence). The CDR3 here is CSAKNRVTANTEAFF. The CDR3 DNA follows: TGCAGTGCTAAAAACAGGGTTACGGCGAACACTGAAGCTTTCTTT.

The chain couples TRBV4-1 to TRBJ2-7; a possible D gene is TRBD2 (6 bases). The V and J ends lost 2 bases and 6 bases respectively, with 17 bases between them. CDR3 length: 15 amino acids. The germline V gene encodes CDR1 MGHRA and CDR2 YSYEKL. The CDR3 spells CASSQWDDGRPEQYF. The DNA of the CDR3 is TGCGCCAGCAGCCAATGGGACGATGGGAGGCCCGAGCAGTACTTC.

This chain joins TRBV29-1 and TRBJ2-7; the D is unclear. This CDR3 is built from 11 residues. V gave up 7 bases and J gave up 5 bases, with 12 bases separating them. Germline V lookup: CDR1 SQVTM, CDR2 ANQGSEA. The CDR3, as DNA: TGCAGCGCCCGCCACATGGACGAGCAGTACTTC. Encoded protein: CSARHMDEQYF.

This clonotype was found once. The V and J genes are TRBV11-2 and TRBJ2-2; 7 nucleotides line up with TRBD2. There are 16 residues in the CDR3. V shed 5 bases and J 6 bases; nucleotides not matched to a gene: 12. The germline gives CDR1 SGHAT, CDR2 FQNNGV. In nucleotides, the CDR3 is TGTGCCAGCAGCGCGACGGGGGGAGGGTTTCCCGGGGAGCTGTTTTTT. This sequence encodes CASSATGGGFPGELFF.

The chain carries TRBV5-1 and TRBJ2-5; 8 bases agree with TRBD2. Trimming at V came to 0 bases and at J to 6 bases, leaving 13 bases not matched to a gene. Germline V gives CDR1 SGHRS, CDR2 YFSETQ. This CDR3 is 17 amino acids long. CDR3 DNA: TGCGCCAGCAGCTTGGAATCCCCCGCGGGAGGAGCGAAGACCCAGTACTTC. Amino acid sequence: CASSLESPAGGAKTQYF.

This clonotype was observed a single time. The chain recombines TRBV1 with TRBJ1-2; TRBD1, the D gene given by the table, was not confirmed from the DNA. TRBV1 is shown as a pseudogene. This CDR3 contains 12 residues. This CDR3 reads CTSSPDRAGYTF. CDR3 nucleotides: TGCACCAGCAGCCCGGACAGGGCCGGCTACACCTTC.

The rearrangement links TRBV20-1 to TRBJ1-5, with TRBD1 as a possible D gene (6 bases). V was shortened by 6 bases and J by 4 bases, with 19 bases between the two germline ends. The germline V gene encodes CDR1 DFQATT and CDR2 SNEGSKA (reference sequence). The CDR3 has 15 amino acids. CDR3 sequence (DNA): TGCAGTGCCCTGCCCGGGGGGCCCCTGAATCAGCCCCAGCATTTT. This gives the protein CSALPGGPLNQPQHF.

The J gene is TRBJ1-2, the V gene TRBV11-2; D gene ambiguous. CDR3 length equals 12 residues. V was clipped by 3 bases and J by 7 bases, with 9 bases between them. From germline, CDR1 is SGHAT and CDR2 FQNNGV. The CDR3 loop reads CASSFSGAGYTF. As DNA, the CDR3 is TGTGCCAGCAGCTTCAGCGGTGCTGGCTACACCTTC.